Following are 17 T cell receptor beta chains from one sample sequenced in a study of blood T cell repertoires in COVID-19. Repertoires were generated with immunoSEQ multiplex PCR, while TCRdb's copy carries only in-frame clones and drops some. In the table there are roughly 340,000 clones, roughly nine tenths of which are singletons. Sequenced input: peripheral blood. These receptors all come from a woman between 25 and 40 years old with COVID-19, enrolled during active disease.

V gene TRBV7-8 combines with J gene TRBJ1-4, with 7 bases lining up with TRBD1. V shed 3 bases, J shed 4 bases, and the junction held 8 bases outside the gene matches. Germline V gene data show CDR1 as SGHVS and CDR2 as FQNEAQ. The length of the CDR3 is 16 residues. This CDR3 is CASSFWTGAFNEKLFF. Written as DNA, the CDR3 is TGTGCCAGCAGCTTCTGGACAGGTGCTTTTAATGAAAAACTGTTTTTT.

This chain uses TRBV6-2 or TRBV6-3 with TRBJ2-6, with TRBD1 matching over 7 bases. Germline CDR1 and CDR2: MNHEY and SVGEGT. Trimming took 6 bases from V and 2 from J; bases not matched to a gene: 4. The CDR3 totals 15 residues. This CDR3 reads CASRYRGAGANVLTF. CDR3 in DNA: TGTGCCAGCAGATACAGGGGCGCTGGGGCCAACGTCCTGACTTTC.

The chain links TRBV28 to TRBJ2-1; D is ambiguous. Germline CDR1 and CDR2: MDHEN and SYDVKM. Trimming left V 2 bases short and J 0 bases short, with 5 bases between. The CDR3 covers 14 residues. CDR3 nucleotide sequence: TGTGCCAGCAGTTTACGGAGCTCCTACAATGAGCAGTTCTTC. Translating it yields CASSLRSSYNEQFF.

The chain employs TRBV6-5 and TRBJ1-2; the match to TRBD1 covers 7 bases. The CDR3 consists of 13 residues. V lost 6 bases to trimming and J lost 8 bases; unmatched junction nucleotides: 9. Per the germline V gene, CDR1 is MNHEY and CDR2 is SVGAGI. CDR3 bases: TGTGCCAGCAGATGGACAGGCGACGGGGGCTACACCTTC. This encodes CASRWTGDGGYTF.

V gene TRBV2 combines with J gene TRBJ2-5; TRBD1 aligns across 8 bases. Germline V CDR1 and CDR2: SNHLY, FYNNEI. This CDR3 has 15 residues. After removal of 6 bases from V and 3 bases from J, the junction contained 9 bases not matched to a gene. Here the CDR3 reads CASSRQGTVEETQYF. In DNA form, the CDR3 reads TGTGCCAGCAGCCGACAGGGGACGGTAGAAGAGACCCAGTACTTC.

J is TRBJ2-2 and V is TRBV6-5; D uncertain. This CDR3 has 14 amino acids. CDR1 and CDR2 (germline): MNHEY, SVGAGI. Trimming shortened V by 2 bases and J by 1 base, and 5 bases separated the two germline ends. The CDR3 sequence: CASSYQRNTGELFF. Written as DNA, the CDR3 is TGTGCCAGCAGTTACCAGCGGAACACCGGGGAGCTGTTTTTT.

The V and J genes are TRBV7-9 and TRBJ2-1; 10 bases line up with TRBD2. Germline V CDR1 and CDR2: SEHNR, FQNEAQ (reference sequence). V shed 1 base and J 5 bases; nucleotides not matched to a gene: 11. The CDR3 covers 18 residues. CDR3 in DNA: TGTGCCAGCAGCTTAGGGGGGACTAGCGTAAGTCTGGACAATGAGCAGTTCTTC. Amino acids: CASSLGGTSVSLDNEQFF. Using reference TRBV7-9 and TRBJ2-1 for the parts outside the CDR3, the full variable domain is DTGVSQNPRHKITKRGQNVTFRCDPISEHNRLYWYRQTLGQGPEFLTYFQNEAQLEKSRLLSDRFSAERPKGSFSTLEIQRTEQGDSAMYLCASSLGGTSVSLDNEQFFGPGTRLTVL.

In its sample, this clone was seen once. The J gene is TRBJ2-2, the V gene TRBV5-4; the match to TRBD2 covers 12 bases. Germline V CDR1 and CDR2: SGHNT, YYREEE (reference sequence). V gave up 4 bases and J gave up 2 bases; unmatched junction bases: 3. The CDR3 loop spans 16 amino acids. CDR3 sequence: CASSLAGGFNTGELFF. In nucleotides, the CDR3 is TGTGCCAGCAGCCTAGCGGGGGGGTTTAACACCGGGGAGCTGTTTTTT.

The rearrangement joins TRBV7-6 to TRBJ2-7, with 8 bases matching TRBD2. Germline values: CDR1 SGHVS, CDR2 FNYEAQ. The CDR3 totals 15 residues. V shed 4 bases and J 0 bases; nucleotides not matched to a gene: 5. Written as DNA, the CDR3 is TGTGCCAGCAGCTCCCGGGAGGGCAGCTCCTACGAGCAGTACTTC. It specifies CASSSREGSSYEQYF.

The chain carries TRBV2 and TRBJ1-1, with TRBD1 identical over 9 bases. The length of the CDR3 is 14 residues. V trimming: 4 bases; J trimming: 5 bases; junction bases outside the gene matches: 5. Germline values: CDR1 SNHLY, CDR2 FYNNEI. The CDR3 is CASSAGTGHTEAFF. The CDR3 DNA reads TGTGCCAGCAGTGCCGGGACAGGGCATACTGAAGCTTTCTTT.

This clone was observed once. Written as DNA, the CDR3 is TGTGCCAGCAGCTTAGGCCTCGGGGGGCGCGACTATGGCTACACCTTC. This sequence encodes CASSLGLGGRDYGYTF. This chain connects TRBV13 to TRBJ1-2; D possibly corresponds to TRBD1 (6 bases). CDR1 and CDR2 from the germline V gene are PRHDT and FYEKMQ (reference sequence). This CDR3 is 16 amino acids long. V gave up 0 bases and J gave up 3 bases, with 14 bases separating them.

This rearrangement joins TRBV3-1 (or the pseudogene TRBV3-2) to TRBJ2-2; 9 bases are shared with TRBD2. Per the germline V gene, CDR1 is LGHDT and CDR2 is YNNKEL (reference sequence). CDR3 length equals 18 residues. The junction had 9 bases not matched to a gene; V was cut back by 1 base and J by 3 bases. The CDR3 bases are TGTGCCAGCAGCCAAGTCTGGAAAAAGCGGGGGGACACCGGGGAGCTGTTTTTT. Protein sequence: CASSQVWKKRGDTGELFF.

CDR3: CASSPGLAEANTGELFF. The CDR3 coding sequence is TGTGCCAGCAGCCCGGGACTAGCGGAGGCGAACACCGGGGAGCTGTTTTTT. V is TRBV5-6 and J is TRBJ2-2; 11 positions match TRBD2. The CDR3 is 17 residues long. The V gene's germline CDR1 is SGHDT and CDR2 YYEEEE. The J segment lost 0 bases and the V segment lost 4 bases, leaving 5 bases of the junction unmatched.

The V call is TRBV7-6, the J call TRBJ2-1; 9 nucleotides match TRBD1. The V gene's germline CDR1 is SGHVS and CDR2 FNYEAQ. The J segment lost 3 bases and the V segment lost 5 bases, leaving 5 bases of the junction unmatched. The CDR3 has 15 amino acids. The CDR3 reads CASSPGQGFYNEQFF. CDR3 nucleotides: TGTGCCAGCAGCCCGGGACAGGGCTTCTACAATGAGCAGTTCTTC.

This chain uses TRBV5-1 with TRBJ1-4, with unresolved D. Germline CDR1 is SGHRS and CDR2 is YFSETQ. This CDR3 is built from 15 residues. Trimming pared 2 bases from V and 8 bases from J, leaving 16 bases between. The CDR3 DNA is TGCGCCAGCAGCTTAGCAAGTCTAGCGAGGGAAAAACTGTTTTTT. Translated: CASSLASLAREKLFF. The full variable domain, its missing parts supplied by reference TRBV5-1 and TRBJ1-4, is KAGVTQTPRYLIKTRGQQVTLSCSPISGHRSVSWYQQTPGQGLQFLFEYFSETQRNKGNFPGRFSGRQFSNSRSEMNVSTLELGDSALYLCASSLASLAREKLFFGSGTQLSVL.

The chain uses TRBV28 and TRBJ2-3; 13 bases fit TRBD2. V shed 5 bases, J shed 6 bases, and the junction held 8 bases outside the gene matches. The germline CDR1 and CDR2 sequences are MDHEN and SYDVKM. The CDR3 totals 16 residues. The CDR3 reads CASSPLTSGRSDTQYF. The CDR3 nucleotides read TGTGCCAGCAGTCCCCTGACTAGCGGGAGGTCGGATACGCAGTATTTT.

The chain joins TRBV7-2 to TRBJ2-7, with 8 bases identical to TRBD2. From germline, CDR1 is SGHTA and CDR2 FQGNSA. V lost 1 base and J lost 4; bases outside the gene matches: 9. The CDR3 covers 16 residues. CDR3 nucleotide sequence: TGTGCCAGCAGCTTAGTTGGGGGGACTAGTGGTTACGAGCAGTACGTC. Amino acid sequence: CASSLVGGTSGYEQYV.